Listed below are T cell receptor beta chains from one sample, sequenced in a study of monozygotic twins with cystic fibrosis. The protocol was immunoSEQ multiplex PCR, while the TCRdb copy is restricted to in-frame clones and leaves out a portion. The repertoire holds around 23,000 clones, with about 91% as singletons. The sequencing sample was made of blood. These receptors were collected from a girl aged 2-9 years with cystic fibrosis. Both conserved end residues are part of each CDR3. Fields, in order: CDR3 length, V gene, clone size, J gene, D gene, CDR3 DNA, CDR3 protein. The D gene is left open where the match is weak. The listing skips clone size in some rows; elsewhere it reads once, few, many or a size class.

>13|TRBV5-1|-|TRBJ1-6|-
TGCGCCAGCAGCTGGGGGGATAATTCACCCCTCCACTTT
CASSWGDNSPLHF
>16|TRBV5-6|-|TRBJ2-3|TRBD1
TGTGCCAGCAGTATACAGGGGGTGATTAGCACAGATACGCAGTATTTT
CASSIQGVISTDTQYF
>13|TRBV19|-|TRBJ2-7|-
TGTGCCAGTTCCTATCCGGGACACTACGAGCAGTACTTC
CASSYPGHYEQYF
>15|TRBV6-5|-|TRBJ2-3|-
TGTGCCAGCAGTTACTCGAGCTTGGACACAGATACGCAGTATTTT
CASSYSSLDTDTQYF
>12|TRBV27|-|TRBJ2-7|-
TGTGCCAGCAGAACAGCGTCTAACGAGCAGTACTTC
CASRTASNEQYF
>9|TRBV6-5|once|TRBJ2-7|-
TGTGCCAGCTCGTACGAGCAGTACTTC
CASSYEQYF
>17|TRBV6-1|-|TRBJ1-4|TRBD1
TGTGCCAGCAGTGACCGAAAGGGGACAGGGGCTAATGAAAAACTGTTTTTT
CASSDRKGTGANEKLFF
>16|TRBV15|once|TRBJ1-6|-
TGTGCCACCAGCAGAGATCCATCCCAATGGGGTTCACCCCTCCACTTT
CATSRDPSQWGSPLHF
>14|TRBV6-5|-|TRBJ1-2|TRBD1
TGTGCCAGCAGGCTGGACAGGGGCCGTTATGGCTACACCTTC
CASRLDRGRYGYTF
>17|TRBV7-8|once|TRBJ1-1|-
TGTGCCAGCAGCTTAGTAGTGAGGGGGACTCTGAACACTGAAGCTTTCTTT
CASSLVVRGTLNTEAFF
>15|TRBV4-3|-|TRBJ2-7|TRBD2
TGCGCCAGCAGACGTGGACTAGCGGATTCCTACGAGCAGTACTTC
CASRRGLADSYEQYF
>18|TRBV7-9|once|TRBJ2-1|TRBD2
TGTGCCAGCAGCTCCCCACTAATCGCGGGGGGGTCCTACAATGAGCAGTTCTTC
CASSSPLIAGGSYNEQFF
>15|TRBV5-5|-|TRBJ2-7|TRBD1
TGTGCCAGCAGCCAGAACCCGGGACAGGGCTACGAGCAGTACTTC
CASSQNPGQGYEQYF
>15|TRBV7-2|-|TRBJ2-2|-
TGTGCCAGCAGCTTAGTTCGGCGGACCCCACCGGAGCTGTTTTTT
CASSLVRRTPPELFF
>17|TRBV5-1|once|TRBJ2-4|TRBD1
TGCGCCAGCAGCTTGAAAGGGACAGGGGCGATCAAAAACATTCAGTACTTC
CASSLKGTGAIKNIQYF
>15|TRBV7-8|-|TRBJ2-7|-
TGTGCCAGCAGCTTTATGCAGCTAAACAAGAGTGAGCAGTACTTC
CASSFMQLNKSEQYF
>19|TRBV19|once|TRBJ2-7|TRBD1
TGTGCCAGTAGTATGGGATCTCGTCTGGGACAGGACTTCTCCTACGAGCAGTACTTC
CASSMGSRLGQDFSYEQYF
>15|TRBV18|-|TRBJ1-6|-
TGTGCCAGCTCACCACGGGGTACGGATAATTCACCCCTCCACTTT
CASSPRGTDNSPLHF